The sequence of this T cell receptor (beta chain) was determined in a study of sequential checkpoint blockade in melanoma. Study overall: Both treatment sequences were followed by maintenance nivolumab.

CDR1 is SGHDT and CDR2 is YYEEEE in the germline V gene. The V gene end was trimmed by 1 base and the J gene end by 2 bases; junction bases not matched to a gene: 8. CDR3 length: 16 amino acids. Sequenced by immunoSEQ multiplex PCR; TCRdb stores in-frame clones only, minus some. The sample carries 20,000 or so clones, around 72% recorded once. Treatment in this sample: randomized to nivolumab then ipilimumab (arm A) or the reverse (arm B). Here the sequenced sample was CD8+ T cells sorted from blood (inferred from file names), taken from a patient given nivolumab and ipilimumab in sequence. The genes are TRBV5-6 and TRBJ1-1; 7 positions agree with TRBD1. The source of this sequence is a human donor with melanoma. The CDR3 nucleotides are TGTGCCAGCAGCTTGTTTGTCGGGACAGCTAACACTGAAGCTTTCTTT. Its protein product is CASSLFVGTANTEAFF.